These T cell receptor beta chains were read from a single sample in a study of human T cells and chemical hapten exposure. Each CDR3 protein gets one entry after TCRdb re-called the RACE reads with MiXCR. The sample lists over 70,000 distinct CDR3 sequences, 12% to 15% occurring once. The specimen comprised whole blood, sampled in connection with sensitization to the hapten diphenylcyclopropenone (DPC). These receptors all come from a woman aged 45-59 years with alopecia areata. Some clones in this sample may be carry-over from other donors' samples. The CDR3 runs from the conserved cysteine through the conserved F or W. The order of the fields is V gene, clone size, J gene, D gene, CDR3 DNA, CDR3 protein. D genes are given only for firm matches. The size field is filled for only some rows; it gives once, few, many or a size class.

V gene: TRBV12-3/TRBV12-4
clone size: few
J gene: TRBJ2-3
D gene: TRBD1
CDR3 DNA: TGTGCCAGCAGTTTCTCGGGACAGAGGGCAGATACGCAGTATTTT
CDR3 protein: CASSFSGQRADTQYF

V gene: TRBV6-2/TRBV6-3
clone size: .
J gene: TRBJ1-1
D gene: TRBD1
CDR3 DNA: TGTGCCAGCAGTTACAAGACAGGGGATGGGACTGAAGCTTTCTTT
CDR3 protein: CASSYKTGDGTEAFF

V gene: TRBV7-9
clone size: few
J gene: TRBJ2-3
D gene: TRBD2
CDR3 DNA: TGTGCCAGCAGCTTAGCTCCAGCGGGGAGCACAGATACGCAGTATTTT
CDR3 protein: CASSLAPAGSTDTQYF

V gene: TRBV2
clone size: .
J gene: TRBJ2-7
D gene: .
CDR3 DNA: TGTGCCAGCACCCAACCGGGGGCCTACGAGCAGTACTTC
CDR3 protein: CASTQPGAYEQYF

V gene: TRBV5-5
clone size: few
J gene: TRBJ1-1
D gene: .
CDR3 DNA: TGTGCCAGCAGCTTTTCTGTCGGTTGGAACACTGAAGCTTTCTTT
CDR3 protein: CASSFSVGWNTEAFF

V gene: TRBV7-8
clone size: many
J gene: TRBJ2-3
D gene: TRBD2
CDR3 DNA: TGTGCCAGCAGCTTCGCCGGGACTAGCGGGAGCACAGATACGCAGTATTTT
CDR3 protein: CASSFAGTSGSTDTQYF

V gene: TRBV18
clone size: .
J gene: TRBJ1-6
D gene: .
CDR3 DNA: TGTGCCAGCTCACCACCGTCCAGAGCCTTTAGGTCCTTT
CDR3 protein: CASSPPSRAFRSF

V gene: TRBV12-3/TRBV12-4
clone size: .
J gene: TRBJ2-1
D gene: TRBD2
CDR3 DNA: TGTGCCAGCAGACGCCGGACTAGCGGGAGTGATGAGCAGTTCTTC
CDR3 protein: CASRRRTSGSDEQFF

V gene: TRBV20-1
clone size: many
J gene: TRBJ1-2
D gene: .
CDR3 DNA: TGCAGTGCTAGGTCTCTCCAGGAGAATAACTATGGCTACACCTTC
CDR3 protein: CSARSLQENNYGYTF

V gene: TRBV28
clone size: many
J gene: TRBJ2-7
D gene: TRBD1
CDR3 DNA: TGTGCCAGCCATTCAGAAGGGACAGGGATTTACGAGCAGTACTTC
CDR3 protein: CASHSEGTGIYEQYF

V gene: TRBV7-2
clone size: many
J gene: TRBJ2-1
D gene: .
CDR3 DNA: TGTGCCAGCAGCTTTAGTCGCGAGGGGCAGTTCTTC
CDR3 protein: CASSFSREGQFF

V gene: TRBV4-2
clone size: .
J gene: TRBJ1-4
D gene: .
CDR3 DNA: TGTGCCAGCAGCCAAAGCGAACGGGCAACTAATGAAAAACTGTTTTTT
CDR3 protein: CASSQSERATNEKLFF

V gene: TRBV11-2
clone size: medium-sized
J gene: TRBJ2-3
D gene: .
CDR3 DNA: TGTGCCAGCAGCTCCACAGATACGCAGTATTTT
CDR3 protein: CASSSTDTQYF

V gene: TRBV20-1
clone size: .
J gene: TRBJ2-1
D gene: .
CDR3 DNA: TGCAGTGCTAGAGATTTTGGTGTCACCCTCTCCTACAATGAGCAGTTCTTC
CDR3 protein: CSARDFGVTLSYNEQFF

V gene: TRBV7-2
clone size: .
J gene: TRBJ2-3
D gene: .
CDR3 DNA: TGTGCCAGCAGCTCGGGGCGGGCTCGAAGCACAGATACGCAGTATTTT
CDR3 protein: CASSSGRARSTDTQYF

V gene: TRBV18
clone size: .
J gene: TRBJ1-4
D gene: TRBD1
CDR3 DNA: TGTGCCAGCTCACCCCGGACAGGGTCTAATGAAAAACTGTTTTTT
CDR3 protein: CASSPRTGSNEKLFF

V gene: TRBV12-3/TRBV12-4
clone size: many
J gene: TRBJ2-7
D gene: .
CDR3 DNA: TGTGCCAGCGGGGGGTACGAGCAGTACTTC
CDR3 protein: CASGGYEQYF

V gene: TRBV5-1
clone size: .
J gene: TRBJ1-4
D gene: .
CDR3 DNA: TGCGCCAGCAGCTTGGTAGTGGGACGCGAAAAACTGTTTTTT
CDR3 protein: CASSLVVGREKLFF

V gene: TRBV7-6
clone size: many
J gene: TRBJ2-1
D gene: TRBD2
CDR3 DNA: TGTGCCAGCAGCGAGGGACTAGCGGGAGTCAGTGATGAGCAGTTCTTC
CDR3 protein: CASSEGLAGVSDEQFF

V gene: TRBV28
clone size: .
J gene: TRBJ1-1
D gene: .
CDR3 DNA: TGTGCCAGCAGTTTATTTGCCAGGTCGACTTTCTTT
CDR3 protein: CASSLFARSTFF

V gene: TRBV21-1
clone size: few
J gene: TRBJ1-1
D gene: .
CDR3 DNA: TGTGCCAGCAGCAATACACCGACAGGGCCGAACACTGAAGCTTTCTTT
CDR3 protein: CASSNTPTGPNTEAFF

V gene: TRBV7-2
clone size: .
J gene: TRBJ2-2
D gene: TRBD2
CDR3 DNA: TGTGCCAGCAGGAGGGAGGGCCTTAGAACCGGGGAGCTGTTTTTT
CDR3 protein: CASRREGLRTGELFF

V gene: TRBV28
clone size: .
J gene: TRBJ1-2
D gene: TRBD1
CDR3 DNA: TGTGCCAGCAGTTCGACAGGGCCGGGGTCTGGCTACACCTTC
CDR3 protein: CASSSTGPGSGYTF

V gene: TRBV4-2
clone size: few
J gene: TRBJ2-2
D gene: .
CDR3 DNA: TGTGCCAGCAGCCAAGAGGTGGGAGCGGCTTCGGGGGAGCTGTTTTTT
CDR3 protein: CASSQEVGAASGELFF

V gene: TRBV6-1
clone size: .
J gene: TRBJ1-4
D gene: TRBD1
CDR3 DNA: TGTGCCAGCAACAGGGGACAGTTTAATGAAAAACTGTTTTTT
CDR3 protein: CASNRGQFNEKLFF

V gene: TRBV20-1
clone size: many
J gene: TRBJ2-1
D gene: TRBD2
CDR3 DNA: TGCAGTGCTAGGACAGCTAGCGGGAAGGACCTGGCCTACAATGAGCAGTTCTTC
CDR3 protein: CSARTASGKDLAYNEQFF

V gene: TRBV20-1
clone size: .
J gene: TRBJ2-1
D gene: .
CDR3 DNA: TGCAGTGCTTTAACCTGGGGCCAGGGCAGGGATGAGCAGTTCTTC
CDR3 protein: CSALTWGQGRDEQFF

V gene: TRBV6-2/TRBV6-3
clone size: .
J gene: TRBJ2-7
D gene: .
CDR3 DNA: TGTGCCAGCAGTTACGGACATGGGGACGGAACCCACGAGCAGTACTTC
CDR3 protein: CASSYGHGDGTHEQYF

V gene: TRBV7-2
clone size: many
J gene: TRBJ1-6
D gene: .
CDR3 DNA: TGTGCCAGCAGCTCGACGGGCCAGACTAATTCACCCCTCCACTTT
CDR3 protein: CASSSTGQTNSPLHF

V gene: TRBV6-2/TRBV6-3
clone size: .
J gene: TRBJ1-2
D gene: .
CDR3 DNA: TGTGCCAGCAGTTCCGACGGCTATGGCTACACCTTC
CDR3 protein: CASSSDGYGYTF

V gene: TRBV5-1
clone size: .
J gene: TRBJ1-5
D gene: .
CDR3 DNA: TGCGCCAGCAGCTTGTCCAGGGGACAGCCCCAGCATTTT
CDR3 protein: CASSLSRGQPQHF

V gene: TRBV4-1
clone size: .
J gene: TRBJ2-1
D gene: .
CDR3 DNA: TGCGCCAGCAGCCACCAGACGGGCGGATACAATGAGCAGTTCTTC
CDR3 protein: CASSHQTGGYNEQFF

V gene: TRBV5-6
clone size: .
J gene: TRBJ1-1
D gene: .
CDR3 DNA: TGTGCCAGCAGCTTGGAGGGACCGAACACTGAAGCTTTCTTT
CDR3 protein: CASSLEGPNTEAFF

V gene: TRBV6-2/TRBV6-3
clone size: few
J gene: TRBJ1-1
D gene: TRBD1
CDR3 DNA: TGTGCCAGCATCGGACAGGGCAACACTGAAGCTTTCTTT
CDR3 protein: CASIGQGNTEAFF

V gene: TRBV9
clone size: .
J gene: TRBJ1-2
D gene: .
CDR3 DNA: TGTGCCAGCACCCCTGGGGGCTCCGCTAACTATGGCTACACCTTC
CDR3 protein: CASTPGGSANYGYTF

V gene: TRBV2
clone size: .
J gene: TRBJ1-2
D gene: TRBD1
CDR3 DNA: TGTGCCAGCAGCCTGACAGGGGTGTTAGGCTACACCTTC
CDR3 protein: CASSLTGVLGYTF

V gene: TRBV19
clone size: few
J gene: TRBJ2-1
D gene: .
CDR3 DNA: TGTGCCAGTACGGAGGAGGGGACCAAGCAGTTCTTC
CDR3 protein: CASTEEGTKQFF

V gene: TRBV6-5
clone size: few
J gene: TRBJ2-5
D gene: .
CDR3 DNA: TGTGCCAGCAGTTACTCGAGCCTACCGGAGACCCAGTACTTC
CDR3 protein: CASSYSSLPETQYF

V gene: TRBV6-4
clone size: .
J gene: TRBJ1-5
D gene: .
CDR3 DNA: TGTGCCAGCATTAAATCGGGGCTTACCGTTCTCGGCAATCAGCCCCAGCATTTT
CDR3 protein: CASIKSGLTVLGNQPQHF

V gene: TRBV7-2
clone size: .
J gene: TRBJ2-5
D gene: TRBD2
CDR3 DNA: TGTGCCAGCAGCTTCCGATTGCGGGAGGGGCCTTACTTC
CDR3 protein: CASSFRLREGPYF

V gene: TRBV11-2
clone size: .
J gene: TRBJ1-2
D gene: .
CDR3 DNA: TGTGCCAGCAGCCCAGGGATGTCCCCCGGATATGGCTACACCTTC
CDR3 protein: CASSPGMSPGYGYTF

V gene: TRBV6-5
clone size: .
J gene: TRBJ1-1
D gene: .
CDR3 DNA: TGTGCCAGCTCAACGGGGAACACTGAAGCTTTCTTT
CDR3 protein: CASSTGNTEAFF

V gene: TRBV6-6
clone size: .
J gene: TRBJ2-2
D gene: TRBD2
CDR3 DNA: TGTGCCAGCAGACCCGGACTAGCGTTCCTGACCGGGGAGCTGTTTTTT
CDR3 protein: CASRPGLAFLTGELFF

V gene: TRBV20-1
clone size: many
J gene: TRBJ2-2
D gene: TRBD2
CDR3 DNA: TGCAGTGCTAGGGCCGTTAGCGGGAGGGCCACCGGGGAGCTGTTTTTT
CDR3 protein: CSARAVSGRATGELFF

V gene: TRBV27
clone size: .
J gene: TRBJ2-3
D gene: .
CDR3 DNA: TGTGCCAGCAGTTTAAGGGCAACAGATACGCAGTATTTT
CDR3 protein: CASSLRATDTQYF

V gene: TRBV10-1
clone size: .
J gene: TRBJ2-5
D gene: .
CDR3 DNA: TGCGCCAGCAGTGCCCATGGTGAGACCCAGTACTTC
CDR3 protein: CASSAHGETQYF

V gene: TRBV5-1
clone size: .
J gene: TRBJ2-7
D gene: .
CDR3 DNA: TGCGCCAGCAGCTCAGGTTTCTACGAGCAGTACTTC
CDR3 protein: CASSSGFYEQYF

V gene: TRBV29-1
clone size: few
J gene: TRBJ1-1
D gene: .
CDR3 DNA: TGCAGCGTTGAGCTCAGGGGGAACACTGAAGCTTTCTTT
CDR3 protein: CSVELRGNTEAFF